This paragraph reports one TCR beta chain. Its antigen is still unknown. Base qualities are missing; no much larger clone stands one base away. The time point label corresponds to: late sampling 161 to 241 days after vaccination in a few convalescent patients. The sample's treatment or condition label, in plain terms: roughly ten-day PBMC culture with coronavirus spike peptide pools or control peptides (ViraFEST assay). The ViraFEST assay, used in the study, expanded antigen-specific T cells with peptide pools and then identified the expanded clonotypes through TCR sequencing. The convalescent patients' positive SARS-CoV-2 PCR tests were from March to December 2020, which was before the Alpha, Beta and Delta variants emerged in the United States. Each well held fewer than 2.5 million PBMCs cultured with around 10 ug/ml peptide pools in IMDM containing roughly 5% human AB serum and about 10 IU/ml IL-2. On days 3 and 7, half of the culture medium was replaced with fresh IL-2-containing medium. After 10 days of culture, CD4+ T cells were isolated by negative selection with the EasySep CD4+ T cell isolation kit. PBMCs were separated from whole blood using Ficoll-Paque Plus gradient centrifugation and then either used fresh or cryopreserved at -140C. Culture conditions were generally each tested in triplicate wells.

CDR1 and CDR2 are drawn from the germline V gene (reference sequence): DFQATT, SNEGSKA. The CDR3 has 13 amino acids, counting the end cysteine and phenylalanine. The entry retains the CDR3 DNA only, 39 bases that are in frame from base 1. The sample is drawn from a study of vaccination and CD4 T cells after COVID-19 (dated by TCRdb to between 2020 and 2023). General notes on the study: Convalescent patients had a positive SARS-CoV-2 result on nasal swab PCR, and of these patients, several had mild disease and one had severe disease. Six males and four females were included in the convalescent cohort, with two Hispanic individuals, seven Caucasians, two Asians and one multiracial person represented. Participants received two doses of either the Pfizer-BioNTech BNT162b2 vaccine (n=8) or the Moderna mRNA-1273 vaccine (n=2). Post-COVID blood samples were collected from convalescent patients a median of around 96 days after diagnosis, with a range of roughly 30 to 170 days. Post-vaccine blood samples were collected a median of around 70 days after the second vaccine dose, ranging from roughly 13 to 250 days. For a few convalescent patients, samples were collected at an early post-vaccination timepoint (day 14) as well as at a late post-vaccination timepoint (days 161 to 241). Culture stimuli were overlapping spike peptide pools from SARS-CoV-2 and from the common cold coronaviruses HCoV-NL63, HCoV-OC43 and HCoV-229E. Control cultures used a CEFX viral epitope pool as positive control, an HIV-1 Nef peptide pool as negative control, or no peptide. In roughly 10 COVID-19 convalescent patients and several infection-naive healthy vaccine recipients, the spike-specific CD4+ TCR repertoire before mRNA vaccination was compared with the repertoire after mRNA vaccination. Beyond this particular receptor, the publication reports: Nearly all vaccine-specific clones in convalescent patients (304 of 307) were mono-reactive for SARS-CoV-2 spike rather than cross-reactive with common cold coronaviruses. In convalescent patients, a median about 84% of post-vaccine SARS-CoV-2-reactive clones were detected only after vaccination, and vaccine-specific priming was suggested by this finding. Relatively few convalescent patients were included in the study, and early timepoints after natural infection were not analyzed. The median number of SARS-CoV-2-reactive clonotypes rose from around 21 after infection to 35 to 45 after vaccination, but the change was not significant.

The library was made by PCR. DNA from cultured CD4+ T cells was subjected to TCR sequencing with the Oncomine TCR Beta short-read assay at the Johns Hopkins FTIC core. The QIAamp micro DNA kit was used to extract genomic DNA from the cultured CD4+ T cells. Oncomine TCR Beta libraries from cultured CD4+ T cells were pooled using unique dual indexes and sequenced on an Illumina iSeq 100. As for the original processing: Non-productive sequences were filtered out, and CDR3s that did not start with C, did not end with F or W, or were shorter than 7 amino acids were discarded. The MANAFEST web application identified antigen-specific clonotypes by comparing peptide-stimulated wells against reference wells and other culture wells. For a clone to be called positive, the clone needed an FDR below 0.05, an odds ratio above 5, and a productive frequency above 0.1% in at least two of three replicate wells. Clonotypes that were significantly expanded in both SARS-CoV-2 spike wells and at least one common cold coronavirus spike condition were defined as cross-reactive. CDR3 homology was assessed with Levenshtein distances (stringdist) and unrooted phylogenetic trees (ape) in R version 3.6.1. TCRdb trimmed the raw reads at Q25, called clones with MiXCR and kept productive beta chains. When rows share a CDR3 protein, they turn into one entry using the most common DNA and genes. The V and J calls, along with clone size, are taken from TCRdb and not from the paper's own processing. This sample holds about 24,000 distinct CDR3 sequences; around 42% were observed only once. The ten largest clones take up around 4.1% of the sample.

The sample consisted of CD4+ T cells from blood, cultured in vitro, taken about 7 months after SARS-CoV-2 vaccination. The TCR was taken from a human donor who had recovered from COVID-19. The chain couples TRBV20-1 to TRBJ2-7; 9 nucleotides in the junction match TRBD2. The end of the DNA fits TRBJ2-1 better, so the J call may be wrong. The CDR3 corresponds to CSASLAGLDEQFF. The sequenced DNA: TGCAGTGCTAGTCTAGCGGGATTGGATGAGCAGTTCTTC.